The subject of this entry is one T cell receptor beta chain. What it binds is not known. These data originate in a study of neoadjuvant nivolumab and ipilimumab in lung cancer. Findings of the study overall: Resected tumors had greater TCR richness and clonality than uninvolved lung.

The assay was immunoSEQ multiplex PCR, and TCRdb's table has in-frame clones only and misses some. The repertoire holds more than 7,500 clones, with over 75% as singletons. Germline values: CDR1 LGHNT, CDR2 FRNRAP. The CDR3 spans 12 residues. V was trimmed by 2 bases and J by 8 bases, leaving 8 bases between them. The sequenced sample was peripheral blood, obtained before neoadjuvant nivolumab, alone or with ipilimumab. The receptor was isolated from an adult with non-small cell lung cancer. The rearrangement links TRBV12-5 to TRBJ2-3; D not resolved. The CDR3 protein is CASGLYRSTQYF. The CDR3 DNA is TGTGCTAGTGGTTTGTACCGGAGTACGCAGTATTTT.